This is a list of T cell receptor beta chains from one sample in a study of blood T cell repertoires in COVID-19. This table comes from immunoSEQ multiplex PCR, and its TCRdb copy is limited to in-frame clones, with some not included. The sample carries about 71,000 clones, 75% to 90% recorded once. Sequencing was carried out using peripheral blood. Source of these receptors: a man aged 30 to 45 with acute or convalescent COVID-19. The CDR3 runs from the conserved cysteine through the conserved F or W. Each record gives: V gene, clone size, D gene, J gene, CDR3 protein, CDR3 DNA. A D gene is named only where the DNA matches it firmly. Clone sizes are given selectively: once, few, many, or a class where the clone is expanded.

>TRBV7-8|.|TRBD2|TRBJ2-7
CASSLAGAGNYEQYF
TGTGCCAGCAGCTTAGCGGGAGCGGGGAACTACGAGCAGTACTTC
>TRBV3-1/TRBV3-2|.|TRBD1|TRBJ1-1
CASSQEETGAIMNTEAFF
TGTGCCAGCAGCCAAGAGGAAACAGGGGCGATCATGAACACTGAAGCTTTCTTT
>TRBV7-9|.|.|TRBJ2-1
CASSFGSEQFF
TGTGCCAGCAGCTTCGGGAGTGAGCAGTTCTTC
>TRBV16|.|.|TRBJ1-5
CASSQYRSLSNQPQHF
TGTGCCAGCAGCCAATATCGAAGCCTTAGCAATCAGCCCCAGCATTTT
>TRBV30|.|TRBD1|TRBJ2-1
CAWSWGRGLGEQFF
TGTGCCTGGAGTTGGGGCAGGGGGCTTGGTGAGCAGTTCTTC
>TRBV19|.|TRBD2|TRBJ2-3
CATQGTSGGKPDTQYF
TGTGCCACCCAAGGGACTAGCGGGGGAAAACCAGATACGCAGTATTTT
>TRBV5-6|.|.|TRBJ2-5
CASSLIWLEQGTQYF
TGTGCCAGCAGCTTGATTTGGTTGGAGCAGGGGACCCAGTACTTC
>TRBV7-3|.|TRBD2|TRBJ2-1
CASSPGLAVNEQFF
TGTGCCAGCAGCCCGGGACTAGCGGTAAATGAGCAGTTCTTC
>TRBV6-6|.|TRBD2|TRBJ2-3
CASSTSGGTDTQYF
TGTGCCAGCAGCACTAGCGGGGGCACAGATACGCAGTATTTT
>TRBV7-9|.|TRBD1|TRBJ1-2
CASSLATTGGSRGYTF
TGTGCCAGCAGCTTAGCGACGACAGGGGGCTCGCGAGGCTACACCTTC
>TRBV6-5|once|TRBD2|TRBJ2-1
CASLAGGYNEQFF
TGTGCCAGCCTAGCGGGGGGATACAATGAGCAGTTCTTC
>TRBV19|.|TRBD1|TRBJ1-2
CASSPGQGYTF
TGTGCCAGTAGCCCAGGACAGGGGTACACCTTC
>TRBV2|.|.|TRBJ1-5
CASSAGGEWRNQPQHF
TGTGCCAGCAGTGCGGGAGGGGAGTGGCGCAATCAGCCCCAGCATTTT
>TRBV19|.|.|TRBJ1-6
CASSIVYDTGSYNSPLHF
TGTGCCAGTAGTATAGTCTACGACACCGGCTCCTATAATTCACCCCTCCACTTT
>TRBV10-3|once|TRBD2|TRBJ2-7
CAINAGLGEQYF
TGTGCCATCAATGCGGGACTAGGCGAGCAGTACTTC
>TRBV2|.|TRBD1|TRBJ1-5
CASSFQGAAQPQHF
TGTGCCAGCAGTTTCCAGGGGGCAGCTCAGCCCCAGCATTTT
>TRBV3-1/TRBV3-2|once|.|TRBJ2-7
CASSPKGEGSYEQYF
TGTGCCAGCAGCCCTAAGGGCGAGGGAAGCTACGAGCAGTACTTC
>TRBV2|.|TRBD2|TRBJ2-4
CASTRTSGSDKNIQYF
TGTGCCAGCACCCGGACTAGCGGGAGTGACAAAAACATTCAGTACTTC
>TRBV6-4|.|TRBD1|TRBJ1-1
CASSVQGALGELNTEAFF
TGTGCCAGCAGCGTACAGGGGGCACTAGGAGAGCTGAACACTGAAGCTTTCTTT
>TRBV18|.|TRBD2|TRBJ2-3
CASSPGTSGLGTDTQYF
TGTGCCAGCTCACCTGGGACTAGCGGGCTAGGGACAGATACGCAGTATTTT
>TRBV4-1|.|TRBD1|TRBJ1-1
CASSQEDRAYWGEAFF
TGCGCCAGCAGCCAAGAGGACAGGGCATACTGGGGTGAAGCTTTCTTT
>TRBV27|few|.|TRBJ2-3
CASSERFGTDTQYF
TGTGCCAGCAGTGAGAGGTTCGGGACAGATACGCAGTATTTT
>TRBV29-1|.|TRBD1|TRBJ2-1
CSVEDRDRGSNEQFF
TGCAGCGTTGAAGATAGGGACAGGGGTTCCAATGAGCAGTTCTTC
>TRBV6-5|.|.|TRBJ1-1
CASIGGANEAFF
TGTGCCAGCATCGGGGGGGCTAATGAAGCTTTCTTT
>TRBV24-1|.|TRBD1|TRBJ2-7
CATSDLGTGYGYEQYF
TGTGCCACCAGTGATTTGGGGACAGGGTATGGGTACGAGCAGTACTTC
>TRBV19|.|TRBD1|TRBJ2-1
CASSKNRGQSYNEQFF
TGTGCCAGTAGTAAGAACAGGGGGCAATCCTACAATGAGCAGTTCTTC
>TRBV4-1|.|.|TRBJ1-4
CASSQAGVGGKLFF
TGCGCCAGCAGCCAAGCTGGGGTAGGGGGAAAACTGTTTTTT
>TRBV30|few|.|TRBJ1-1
CAWSASQGWRAFF
TGTGCCTGGAGTGCCTCACAGGGTTGGCGAGCTTTCTTT
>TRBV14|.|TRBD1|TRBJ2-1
CASSQVRGPYNEQFF
TGTGCCAGCAGCCAAGTCAGGGGGCCTTACAATGAGCAGTTCTTC
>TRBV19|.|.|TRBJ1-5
CASSIGGRNQPQHF
TGTGCCAGTAGTATTGGGGGCCGCAATCAGCCCCAACATTTT
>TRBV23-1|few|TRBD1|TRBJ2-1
CASSQSTGTVTNEQFF
TGCGCCAGCAGTCAATCTACGGGGACAGTGACCAATGAGCAGTTCTTC
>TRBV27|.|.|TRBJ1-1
CASSLDRNTEAFF
TGTGCCAGCAGTTTAGACAGGAACACTGAAGCTTTCTTT
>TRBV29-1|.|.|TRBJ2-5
CSVNRDRETQYF
TGCAGCGTTAACAGGGATCGAGAGACCCAGTACTTC
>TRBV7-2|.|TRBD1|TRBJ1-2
CASSPETGLNYGYTF
TGTGCCAGCAGCCCCGAGACAGGGCTTAACTATGGCTACACCTTC
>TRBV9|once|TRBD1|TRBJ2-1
CASSRKGQGGNNEQFF
TGTGCCAGCAGCCGGAAGGGACAGGGAGGAAACAATGAGCAGTTCTTC
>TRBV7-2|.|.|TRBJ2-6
CASGRPFSGANVLTF
TGTGCCAGCGGCCGCCCGTTCTCTGGGGCCAACGTCCTGACTTTC
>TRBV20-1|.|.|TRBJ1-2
CSARQGYGYTF
TGCAGTGCTAGACAGGGCTATGGCTACACCTTC
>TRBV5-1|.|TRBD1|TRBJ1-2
CASSQGQGKYGYTF
TGCGCCAGCAGCCAGGGACAGGGGAAATATGGCTACACCTTC
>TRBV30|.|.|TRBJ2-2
CAWGPDLRGGELFF
TGTGCCTGGGGACCGGACCTCCGGGGCGGGGAGCTGTTTTTT
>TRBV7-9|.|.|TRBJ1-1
CASSLYDTIEAFF
TGTGCCAGCAGCCTCTACGACACGATCGAAGCTTTCTTT
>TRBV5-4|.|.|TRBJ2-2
CASSLRQDNTGELFF
TGTGCCAGCAGCCTTAGACAGGATAACACCGGGGAGCTGTTTTTT
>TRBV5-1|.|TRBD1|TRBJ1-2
CASSLQGPDYGYTF
TGCGCCAGCAGCTTACAGGGGCCGGACTATGGCTACACCTTC
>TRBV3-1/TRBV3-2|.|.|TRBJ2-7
CASSQTDTYEQYF
TGTGCCAGCAGCCAGACTGATACCTACGAGCAGTACTTC
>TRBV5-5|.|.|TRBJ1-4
CASSRDILNEKLFF
TGTGCCAGCAGCCGGGACATTCTTAATGAAAAACTGTTTTTT
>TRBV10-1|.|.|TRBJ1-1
CASSEGENTEAFF
TGCGCCAGCAGTGAAGGGGAGAACACTGAAGCTTTCTTT
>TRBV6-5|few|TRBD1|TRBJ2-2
CASRRTGQTGELFF
TGTGCCAGCAGGAGGACGGGACAGACCGGGGAGCTGTTTTTT
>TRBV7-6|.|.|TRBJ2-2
CASSLGPGNTGELFF
TGTGCCAGCAGCTTAGGTCCAGGGAACACCGGGGAGCTGTTTTTT
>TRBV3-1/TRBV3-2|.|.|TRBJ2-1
CASSQVNNEQFF
TGTGCCAGCAGCCAAGTTAACAATGAGCAGTTCTTC
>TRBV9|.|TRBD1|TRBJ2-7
CASSVGGTGTEQYF
TGTGCCAGCAGCGTAGGTGGGACAGGGACCGAGCAGTACTTC
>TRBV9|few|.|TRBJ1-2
CATSSGVPVGGYTF
TGTGCCACCTCTAGCGGGGTCCCAGTGGGTGGCTACACCTTC
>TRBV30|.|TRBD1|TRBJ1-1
CAWSVEGAGTEAFF
TGTGCCTGGAGTGTAGAGGGGGCGGGCACTGAAGCTTTCTTT
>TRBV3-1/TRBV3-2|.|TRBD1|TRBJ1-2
CASSRPGQGGYGYTF
TGTGCCAGCAGCCGACCGGGACAGGGGGGGTATGGCTACACCTTC
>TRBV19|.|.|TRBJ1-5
CASSSGPNQPQHF
TGTGCCAGTAGTAGCGGGCCCAATCAGCCCCAGCATTTT
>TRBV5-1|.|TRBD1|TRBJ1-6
CASSITGDEGSPLHF
TGCGCCAGCAGCATTACAGGGGATGAGGGCTCACCCCTCCACTTT
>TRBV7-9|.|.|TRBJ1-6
CASSLARDTNSPLHF
TGTGCCAGCAGCTTAGCCCGGGATACCAATTCACCCCTCCACTTT
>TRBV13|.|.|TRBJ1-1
CASSRGGNTEAFF
TGTGCCAGCAGTAGAGGGGGGAACACTGAAGCTTTCTTT
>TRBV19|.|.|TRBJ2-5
CASTRAASGETQYF
TGTGCCAGTACCCGAGCGGCCTCGGGGGAGACCCAGTACTTC